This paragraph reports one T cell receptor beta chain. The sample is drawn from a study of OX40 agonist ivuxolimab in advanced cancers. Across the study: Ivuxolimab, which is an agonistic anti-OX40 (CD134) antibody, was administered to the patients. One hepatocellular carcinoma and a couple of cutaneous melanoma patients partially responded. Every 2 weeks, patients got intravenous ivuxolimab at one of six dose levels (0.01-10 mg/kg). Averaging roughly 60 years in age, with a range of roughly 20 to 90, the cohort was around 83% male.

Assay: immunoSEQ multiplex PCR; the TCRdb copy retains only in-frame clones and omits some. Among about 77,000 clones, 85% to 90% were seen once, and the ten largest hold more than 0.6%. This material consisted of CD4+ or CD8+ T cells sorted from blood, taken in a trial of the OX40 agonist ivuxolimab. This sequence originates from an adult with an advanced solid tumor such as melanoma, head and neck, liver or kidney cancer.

In nucleotides, the CDR3 is TGCGCCAGCAGCCAAGATCCGATTAGCTCCTATAATTCACCCCTCCACTTT. Protein sequence: CASSQDPISSYNSPLHF. This rearrangement joins TRBV4-3 to TRBJ1-6; D gene uncertain. V lost 0 bases to trimming and J lost 0 bases, with 9 bases between them. Germline V gene lookup returns CDR1 LGHNA and CDR2 YSLEER. The CDR3 length is 17 residues.